The 4 T cell receptor beta chains listed next were all sequenced from one sample in a study of T-cell memory formation after mild COVID-19. TCRdb re-called the 5' RACE reads through MiXCR, storing one row per CDR3 protein. The table includes 400,000 or so distinct CDR3 sequences, around 20% detected once. The sequencing input was PBMCs or a T cell subset sorted from them (not recorded which). These receptors all come from an adult woman who had mild COVID-19 (a few samples of this study predate the infection). Cell type and time point are not known.

The chain has TRBV5-1 and TRBJ2-7, with TRBD2 matching over 8 bases. Germline V CDR1 and CDR2: SGHRS, YFSETQ. There are 17 residues in the CDR3. V dropped 4 bases and J dropped 5; count of bases not matched to a gene: 17. CDR3 DNA sequence: TGCGCCAGCAGCGTAGGCCTATCCGGGACTAGGAAACACGAGCAGTACTTC. Its protein product is CASSVGLSGTRKHEQYF.

In this sample, this clonotype turned up many times. The chain uses TRBV20-1 and TRBJ2-2; 11 nucleotides agree with TRBD2. The CDR3 is 14 amino acids. V shed 3 bases, J shed 5 bases, and the junction held 2 bases outside the gene matches. CDR1 and CDR2 from the germline V gene are DFQATT and SNEGSKA (reference sequence). In nucleotides, the CDR3 is TGCAGTGCTAGGGCTAGCGGGGGGACCGGGGAGCTGTTTTTT. This gives the protein CSARASGGTGELFF.

The chain recombines TRBV7-2 with TRBJ2-1, with D uncertain. V was clipped by 0 bases and J by 2 bases, with 11 bases between them. Germline CDR1 reads SGHTA; CDR2 reads FQGNSA. CDR3 length equals 16 residues. The CDR3 here is CASSLAGVVAYNEQFF. The CDR3 DNA reads TGTGCCAGCAGCTTAGCTGGGGTGGTGGCCTACAATGAGCAGTTCTTC.

The chain joins TRBV4-2 to TRBJ2-5, with 7 bases identical to TRBD2. Trimming at V came to 1 base and at J to 0 bases, leaving 2 bases not matched to a gene. The germline V gene has CDR1 LGHNA and CDR2 YNFKEQ. CDR3 size: 15 residues. The CDR3 here is CASSQGAGDQETQYF. CDR3 in DNA: TGTGCCAGCAGCCAAGGGGCGGGGGACCAAGAGACCCAGTACTTC.